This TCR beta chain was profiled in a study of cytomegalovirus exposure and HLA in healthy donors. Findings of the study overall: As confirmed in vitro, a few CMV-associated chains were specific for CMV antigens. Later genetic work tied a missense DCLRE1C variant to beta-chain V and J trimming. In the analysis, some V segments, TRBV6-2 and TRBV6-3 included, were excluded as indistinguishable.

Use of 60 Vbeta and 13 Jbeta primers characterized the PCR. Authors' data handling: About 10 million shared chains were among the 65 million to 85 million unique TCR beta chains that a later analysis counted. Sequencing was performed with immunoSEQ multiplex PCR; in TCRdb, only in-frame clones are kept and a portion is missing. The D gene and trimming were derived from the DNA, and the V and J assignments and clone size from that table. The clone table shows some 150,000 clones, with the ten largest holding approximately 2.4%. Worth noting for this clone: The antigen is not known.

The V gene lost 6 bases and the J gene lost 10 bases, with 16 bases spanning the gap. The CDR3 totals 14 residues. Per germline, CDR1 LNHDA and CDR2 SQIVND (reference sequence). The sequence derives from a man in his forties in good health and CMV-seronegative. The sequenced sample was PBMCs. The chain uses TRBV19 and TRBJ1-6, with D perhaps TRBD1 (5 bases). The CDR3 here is CASSPDKINSPLHF. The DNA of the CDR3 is TGTGCCAGTAGCCCGGACAAAATTAACTCACCCCTCCACTTT. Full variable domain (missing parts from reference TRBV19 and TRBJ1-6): DGGITQSPKYLFRKEGQNVTLSCEQNLNHDAMYWYRQDPGQGLRLIYYSQIVNDFQKGDIAEGYSVSREKKESFPLTVTSAQKNPTAFYLCASSPDKINSPLHFGNGTRLTVT.